What follows is one T cell receptor (beta chain) and its context. The target antigen is unknown. CD4+ cells yielded CD45RA+ naive and CD45RA-negative memory subsets. The sample is drawn from a study of shared clonotypes between healthy human individuals. Study summary: Each donor had three CD4 naive, three CD4 memory, two CD8 naive and one CD8 memory plate. Study conclusions and caveats: Sampling was confined to blood; repertoires within tissues likely differ.

Sequencing used immunoSEQ multiplex PCR; TCRdb keeps in-frame clones, though not all of them. The table shows 2 million to 2.5 million clones, with approximately 93% occurring only once. Sequences were obtained from naive CD4+ T cells from PBMCs. Subset in this sample: CD45RA+ positively selected. The TCR was taken from a man between 18 and 35 years old in good health. Some clones in this sample may be carry-over from other donors' samples.

The CDR3 sequence is CASSFRPSSYEQYF. CDR3 in DNA: TGTGCCAGCAGCTTTCGTCCGAGCTCCTACGAGCAGTACTTC. The chain links TRBV21-1 to TRBJ2-7; TRBD2, the D gene given by the table, was not confirmed from the DNA. TRBV21-1 counts as a pseudogene. The CDR3 length is 14 residues.